These T cell receptor beta chains were read from a single sample in a study of T cells in Graves' hyperthyroidism and ophthalmopathy. MiXCR was run by TCRdb on the multiplex PCR reads, yielding one entry per CDR3 protein. The sample shows around 450,000 distinct CDR3 sequences, roughly an eighth of them seen only once. Sequenced input: blood. These receptors were obtained from a woman under 30 with Graves' hyperthyroidism. Each CDR3 is given with its conserved first and last residue. The D gene is left open where the match is weak. Clone size is not always given. Where it is, it says once, few, many or a class for expanded clones.

V: TRBV3-1
D: NA
J: TRBJ2-3
size: many
DNA: TGTGCCAGCAGCCAAGGGGGCCCCGATAGAGCGACAGATACGCAGTATTTT
CDR3: CASSQGGPDRATDTQYF

V: TRBV4-1
D: NA
J: TRBJ2-2
size: NA
DNA: TGCGCCAGCAGCCAAGATCCCCCCGGGGAGCTGTTTTTT
CDR3: CASSQDPPGELFF

V: TRBV28
D: NA
J: TRBJ2-7
size: many
DNA: TGTGCCAGCAGTCAAGCGGGACAGCAGCTACGAGAGCAGTACTTC
CDR3: CASSQAGQQLREQYF

V: TRBV19
D: NA
J: TRBJ1-1
size: few
DNA: TGTGCCAGTAGTCTTAAAAGGGAATTGAACACTGAAGCTTTCTTT
CDR3: CASSLKRELNTEAFF

V: TRBV20-1
D: NA
J: TRBJ1-1
size: many
DNA: TGCAGTGCTAGAGATGGGAACCGGGGGGGTGAAGCTTTCTTT
CDR3: CSARDGNRGGEAFF

V: TRBV15
D: TRBD2
J: TRBJ2-5
size: many
DNA: TGTGCCACCAGCAGAGGACCGGGACTAGGTACGCCCCAGTACTTC
CDR3: CATSRGPGLGTPQYF

V: TRBV20-1
D: TRBD2
J: TRBJ2-3
size: few
DNA: TGCAGTGCTAGAGAAGCGGGAGTGGCTCCGGATACGCAGTATTTT
CDR3: CSAREAGVAPDTQYF

V: TRBV27
D: NA
J: TRBJ1-5
size: many
DNA: TGTGCCAGCAGTTTCCGTCAAGGAGGTCAGCCCCAGCATTTT
CDR3: CASSFRQGGQPQHF

V: TRBV7-9
D: TRBD2
J: TRBJ2-1
size: many
DNA: TGTGCCAGCAGCTTAATAAATCCGGGAGGGTTCAATGAGCAGTTCTTC
CDR3: CASSLINPGGFNEQFF

V: TRBV7-9
D: TRBD1
J: TRBJ1-1
size: many
DNA: TGTGCCAGCAGCAAAACCAGCCAGGGGGGAGCTGAAGCTTTCTTT
CDR3: CASSKTSQGGAEAFF

V: TRBV19
D: NA
J: TRBJ1-1
size: few
DNA: TGTGCCAGTAAGACCCAACAGCCTGGGAACACTGAAGCTTTCTTT
CDR3: CASKTQQPGNTEAFF

V: TRBV24-1
D: NA
J: TRBJ2-3
size: many
DNA: TGTGCCACCAGTGACCCCCGACGGGGCACAGATACGCAGTATTTT
CDR3: CATSDPRRGTDTQYF

V: TRBV20-1
D: TRBD2
J: TRBJ2-3
size: many
DNA: TGCAGTGCTAGAAGAGCGGGAGAAGCTGATACGCAGTATTTT
CDR3: CSARRAGEADTQYF

V: TRBV9
D: TRBD2
J: TRBJ2-1
size: few
DNA: TGTGCCAGCAGCGGGGGCCTTGGCGGGAGGATTGAGAATGAGCAGTTCTTC
CDR3: CASSGGLGGRIENEQFF

V: TRBV5-1
D: NA
J: TRBJ1-1
size: NA
DNA: TGCGCCAGCAGCCGCCCAGAGAACACTGAAGCTTTCTTT
CDR3: CASSRPENTEAFF

V: TRBV5-1
D: TRBD2
J: TRBJ2-2
size: NA
DNA: TGCGCCAGCAGCTTGGTCTCCCTAGCGGGAGGGGCGAACACCGGGGAGCTGTTTTTT
CDR3: CASSLVSLAGGANTGELFF

V: TRBV28
D: NA
J: TRBJ2-2
size: many
DNA: TGTGCCAGCAGTTTGACACAGGGCGGGGAGCTGTTTTTT
CDR3: CASSLTQGGELFF

V: TRBV11-2
D: NA
J: TRBJ2-1
size: NA
DNA: TGTGCCAGCAGCAAAAACTCGCCAGGGGGGGGTGAGCAGTTCTTC
CDR3: CASSKNSPGGGEQFF

V: TRBV7-3
D: NA
J: TRBJ2-2
size: many
DNA: TGTGCCAGCAGCTTAGAGGGTCAGGGCACCGGGGAGCTGTTTTTT
CDR3: CASSLEGQGTGELFF

V: TRBV19
D: NA
J: TRBJ1-4
size: few
DNA: TGTGCCAGTAGTCAACAGGGCGGTGCTAATGAAAAACTGTTTTTT
CDR3: CASSQQGGANEKLFF

V: TRBV12-3/TRBV12-4
D: NA
J: TRBJ2-3
size: many
DNA: TGTGCCAGCAGTTTAGAGGGGGATACGCAGTATTTT
CDR3: CASSLEGDTQYF

V: TRBV19
D: NA
J: TRBJ1-4
size: few
DNA: TGTGCCAGTAGTATCGGACAACGAGGGGAAAAACTGTTTTTT
CDR3: CASSIGQRGEKLFF

V: TRBV28
D: TRBD2
J: TRBJ2-1
size: once
DNA: TGTGCCAGCAGTTTATGGTCGGCTAGCGGGAGTAATGAGCAGTTCTTC
CDR3: CASSLWSASGSNEQFF

V: TRBV5-5
D: NA
J: TRBJ1-5
size: many
DNA: TGTGCCAGCAGAGGGGGGGACCGAAGCAATCAGCCCCAGCATTTT
CDR3: CASRGGDRSNQPQHF

V: TRBV12-3/TRBV12-4
D: TRBD2
J: TRBJ2-2
size: few
DNA: TGTGCCAGCAGTGTTACTAGCGGCGGGGAGCTGTTTTTT
CDR3: CASSVTSGGELFF

V: TRBV6-1
D: TRBD1
J: TRBJ2-1
size: many
DNA: TGTGCCAGCCGCGTAGGGGACAGCTCCTACAATGAGCAGTTCTTC
CDR3: CASRVGDSSYNEQFF

V: TRBV5-1
D: NA
J: TRBJ2-1
size: many
DNA: TGCGCCAGCAGCTTGGACGGACCGTACCCCTACAATGAGCAGTTCTTC
CDR3: CASSLDGPYPYNEQFF

V: TRBV4-1
D: TRBD2
J: TRBJ2-3
size: many
DNA: TGCGCCAGCAGCCCCCGGGGACTAGCGGGAAACACAGATACGCAGTATTTT
CDR3: CASSPRGLAGNTDTQYF

V: TRBV5-1
D: TRBD2
J: TRBJ2-3
size: NA
DNA: TGCACCAGCAGTCCCGGGACTAGCGGGAGTTATACGCAGTATTTT
CDR3: CTSSPGTSGSYTQYF

V: TRBV4-1
D: NA
J: TRBJ1-1
size: many
DNA: TGTGCCAGCAGTCAACAGGAGGGCACTGAAGCTTTCTTT
CDR3: CASSQQEGTEAFF

V: TRBV19
D: NA
J: TRBJ1-5
size: NA
DNA: TGTGCCAGTAGTACCCCGGGACACCCTAATCAGCCCCAGCATTTT
CDR3: CASSTPGHPNQPQHF

V: TRBV30
D: NA
J: TRBJ1-2
size: many
DNA: TGTGCCTGCTCCGACAGCCAGTATGGCTACACCTTC
CDR3: CACSDSQYGYTF

V: TRBV2
D: NA
J: TRBJ2-1
size: many
DNA: TGTGCCAGCAGTGAAAACTTTGGGGGCGATGAGCAGTTCTTC
CDR3: CASSENFGGDEQFF

V: TRBV5-4
D: NA
J: TRBJ1-1
size: NA
DNA: TGTGCCAGCAGCCCGCCGAGAGGGATGAACACTGAAGCTTTCTTT
CDR3: CASSPPRGMNTEAFF

V: TRBV11-3
D: NA
J: TRBJ2-5
size: many
DNA: TGTGCCAGCAGCGTACGGGCTCAAGAGACCCAGTACTTC
CDR3: CASSVRAQETQYF

V: TRBV28
D: NA
J: TRBJ2-7
size: NA
DNA: TGTGCCAGCAGATCTAGGGTGGGGGCCTCCTACGAGCAGTACTTC
CDR3: CASRSRVGASYEQYF

V: TRBV19
D: NA
J: TRBJ1-1
size: few
DNA: TGTGCCAGTAGTATCGACTCCCGCGGGAACACTGAAGCTTTCTTT
CDR3: CASSIDSRGNTEAFF